These 9 T cell receptor beta chains were sequenced from one sample in a study of blood T cell repertoires in COVID-19. This table comes from immunoSEQ multiplex PCR, and its TCRdb copy is limited to in-frame clones, with some not included. Found here are some 96,000 clones, roughly 80% of them singletons; the top ten hold under 15%. Sequenced sample: peripheral blood. Source of these receptors: a man aged 50-60 years with active or convalescent COVID-19.

V usage is TRBV5-5 and J usage is TRBJ1-2, with 8 bases aligning to TRBD1. This CDR3 has 13 amino acids. Germline V lookup: CDR1 SGHKS, CDR2 YYEKEE (reference sequence). V shed 5 bases, J shed 10 bases, and the junction held 10 bases outside the gene matches. The CDR3 DNA is TGTGCCAGCAGGACCGGACAGGGAGACTACTACACCTTC. Its translation is CASRTGQGDYYTF.

This clone appeared a single time. The chain couples TRBV6-5 to TRBJ2-1; 11 bases are shared with TRBD2. In germline, CDR1 is MNHEY, CDR2 SVGAGI. The length of the CDR3 is 15 residues. J lost 8 bases, V lost 2 bases, and 5 bases had no gene match. The CDR3 DNA is TGTGCCAGCAGTTACACTAGCGGGAGCATCGATGAGCAGTTCTTC. It codes for CASSYTSGSIDEQFF.

The chain joins TRBV7-9 to TRBJ1-1, with D possibly TRBD1 on 6 matching bases. Deletions cut 3 bases from V and 4 bases from J, with 9 bases between. CDR3 size: 13 residues. The germline V gene encodes CDR1 SEHNR and CDR2 FQNEAQ (reference sequence). CDR3: CASSFMTGTEAFF. CDR3 nucleotides: TGTGCCAGCAGCTTTATGACAGGCACTGAAGCTTTCTTT.

In this sample, this clone turned up once. CDR3 loop: CASSYSSRRYRDQPQHF. The CDR3 DNA is TGTGCCAGCAGTTATTCTTCTAGGAGGTACAGGGATCAGCCCCAGCATTTT. The J gene is TRBJ1-5, the V gene TRBV6-9; D is perhaps TRBD1 (6 bases). Germline V CDR1 and CDR2: MNHGY, SVAAGI. V was cut by 0 bases and J by 5 bases, with 17 bases left in between. This CDR3 is built from 17 residues.

V gene TRBV7-9 combines with J gene TRBJ2-6; no definite D call. The germline V gene encodes CDR1 SEHNR and CDR2 FQNEAQ (reference sequence). This CDR3 region has 15 residues. The V end was cut by 1 base, the J end by 0 bases, with 4 bases between. The CDR3 DNA reads TGTGCCAGCAGCTTAGGAGGCTCTGGGGCCAACGTCCTGACTTTC. This codes for CASSLGGSGANVLTF.

The DNA for the CDR3 is TGTGCCAGCAGCCAGGGACAGGGTAGCAATCAGCCCCAGCATTTT. This translates into CASSQGQGSNQPQHF. This chain links TRBV3-1 (or the pseudogene TRBV3-2) with TRBJ1-5; 9 bases align to TRBD1. The CDR3 consists of 15 residues. With 3 bases clipped from V and 0 bases from J, the junction kept 0 bases outside the gene matches. CDR1 is LGHDT, CDR2 YNNKEL, per germline (reference sequence).

The rearrangement links TRBV7-3 to TRBJ1-1; D is perhaps TRBD1 (6 bases). V lost 1 base, J lost 3 bases, and 9 bases lay in between. CDR1 is SGHTA, CDR2 FQGTGA, per germline. The CDR3 has 14 amino acids. The CDR3 DNA follows: TGTGCCAGCAGCTTAAGTCCAGGGGACACTGAAGCTTTCTTT. This gives the protein CASSLSPGDTEAFF.

The chain recombines TRBV2 with TRBJ1-6; TRBD1 matches 7 bases. CDR3 length: 13 residues. The germline V gene has CDR1 SNHLY and CDR2 FYNNEI. V was clipped by 8 bases and J by 6 bases; unmatched bases: 4. The CDR3 is CASGTEVNSPLHF. DNA for the CDR3: TGTGCCAGCGGGACAGAAGTTAATTCACCCCTCCACTTT.

This clone was counted once. The chain combines TRBV28 with TRBJ1-6; no reliable D call. The germline V gene has CDR1 MDHEN and CDR2 SYDVKM. This CDR3 spans 18 amino acids. The V end lost 3 bases, the J end lost 4 bases, and 19 bases lay between the germline ends. CDR3 loop: CASSLRPDSLNYNSPLHF. The CDR3 nucleotides read TGTGCCAGCAGTTTGAGGCCAGACTCCCTCAATTATAATTCACCCCTCCACTTT.